Following are 8 T cell receptor beta chains from one sample sequenced in a study of blood T cell repertoires in COVID-19. Some clones are missing from TCRdb's copy, which holds only in-frame ones; the method was immunoSEQ multiplex PCR. This table has more than 110,000 clones, almost 85% appearing once. Material for sequencing was peripheral blood. These receptors all stem from a man aged 50 to 60 with acute or convalescent COVID-19.

The chain combines TRBV4-1 with TRBJ2-2; D is perhaps TRBD2 (6 bases). The CDR3 totals 17 residues. Per germline, CDR1 MGHRA and CDR2 YSYEKL. Between the trimmed V and J ends, which lost 4 bases and 7 bases, there was a span of 22 bases. The CDR3 reads CASSLRSGREEGGELFF. The CDR3 DNA reads as TGCGCCAGCAGCCTCCGGTCCGGGCGGGAAGAGGGCGGGGAGCTGTTTTTT.

The chain has TRBV5-6 and TRBJ1-6, with TRBD1 as a possible D gene (5 bases). V dropped 6 bases and J dropped 9 bases, with 16 bases sitting between them. Germline lookup yields CDR1 SGHDT and CDR2 YYEEEE. This CDR3 region has 14 residues. The CDR3 bases are TGTGCCAGCACGTCAGTTGGGCAGGGTTCACCCCTCCACTTT. Translated, it gives CASTSVGQGSPLHF.

The chain carries TRBV11-1 and TRBJ2-7; D ambiguous. This CDR3 is built from 15 residues. Between the trimmed V and J ends, which lost 1 base and 3 bases, there was a span of 13 bases. The germline V gene has CDR1 SGHAT and CDR2 FQDESV (reference sequence). CDR3 residues: CASSLGGGVGYEQYF. CDR3 bases: TGTGCCAGCAGCTTAGGCGGTGGAGTAGGCTACGAGCAGTACTTC.

The chain recombines TRBV14 with TRBJ2-1, with 12 bases matching TRBD2. The V and J ends lost 4 bases and 4 bases, in that order; junction bases with no gene match: 11. Germline V gene sequence: CDR1 SGHDN, CDR2 FVKESK. CDR3 length: 18 amino acids. The CDR3 region is CASSRISTSGSGYNEQFF. CDR3 sequence (DNA): TGTGCCAGCAGCCGCATTTCGACTAGCGGGAGTGGGTACAATGAGCAGTTCTTC.

The chain recombines TRBV5-4 with TRBJ2-2, with D unclear. Germline V gene lookup returns CDR1 SGHNT and CDR2 YYREEE (reference sequence). There are 15 residues in the CDR3. V was trimmed by 0 bases and J by 1 base, leaving 7 bases between them. The CDR3 DNA is TGTGCCAGCAGCTTGGTTAGTCAGAACACCGGGGAGCTGTTTTTT. Protein: CASSLVSQNTGELFF.

The chain is built from TRBV11-3 and TRBJ2-7, with 10 bases lining up with TRBD2. Germline V gene data show CDR1 as SGHNT and CDR2 as YENEEA. The junction had 6 bases not matched to a gene; V was cut back by 4 bases and J by 0 bases. CDR3 size: 16 residues. The CDR3 region is CASSSWTSGSSYEQYF. The CDR3 nucleotides read TGTGCCAGCAGCTCTTGGACTAGCGGCAGCTCCTACGAGCAGTACTTC.

Here the CDR3 reads CASSKLTGDGYGYTF. Here the CDR3 DNA reads TGTGCCAGCAGCAAACTTACAGGGGACGGCTATGGCTACACCTTC. The chain couples TRBV6-5 to TRBJ1-2; 7 bases are shared with TRBD1. The CDR3 is 15 residues long. Trimming removed 6 bases from V and 4 bases from J; junction bases left unmatched: 11. Germline assignment: CDR1 MNHEY and CDR2 SVGAGI.

The chain carries TRBV29-1 and TRBJ2-1; tentatively, D is TRBD2 (5 bases). The CDR3 runs to 13 residues. The V end was cut by 0 bases, the J end by 4 bases, with 7 bases between. Germline V gene lookup returns CDR1 SQVTM and CDR2 ANQGSEA. In DNA, the CDR3 is TGCAGCGTTGAAGACCGGGGATACAATGAGCAGTTCTTC. As protein: CSVEDRGYNEQFF.